These 5 T cell receptor beta chains were sequenced from one sample in a study of blood T cell repertoires in COVID-19. Sequencing used immunoSEQ multiplex PCR; TCRdb keeps in-frame clones, though not all of them. The repertoire holds approximately 200,000 clones, just under 90% seen once, with 2% to 3% in the top ten. Sequences were obtained from peripheral blood. Every receptor here comes from a man aged 25 to 45 with COVID-19, enrolled during active disease.

This clone was detected once. The rearrangement links TRBV5-4 to TRBJ2-7, with 7 bases matching TRBD2. CDR1 and CDR2 from the germline V gene are SGHNT and YYREEE (reference sequence). There are 16 residues in the CDR3. The ends lost 4 bases at V and 0 bases at J; junction bases unmatched: 10. Here the CDR3 DNA reads TGTGCCAGCAGCCGAAACCTAGCGGAGAGCTCCTACGAGCAGTACTTC. Protein product: CASSRNLAESSYEQYF.

The chain employs TRBV3-1 (or the pseudogene TRBV3-2) and TRBJ2-7, with a possible D match to TRBD2 (5 bases). V was pared by 0 bases and J by 2 bases, with 17 bases between. The CDR3 contains 17 residues. Germline V CDR1 and CDR2: LGHDT, YNNKEL (reference sequence). CDR3 nucleotides: TGTGCCAGCAGCCAAGATTCTTCGGGGAATCCCACCTACGAGCAGTACTTC. This gives the protein CASSQDSSGNPTYEQYF.

The gene calls are TRBV24-1 and TRBJ2-7; D possibly corresponds to TRBD2 (6 bases). CDR1 and CDR2 (germline): KGHDR, SFDVKD. Trimming left V 5 bases short and J 2 bases short, with 12 bases between. CDR3 length equals 14 residues. DNA of the CDR3: TGTGCCACCAGTGCCAAGCGGGCTCCCTACGAGCAGTACTTC. The encoded protein is CATSAKRAPYEQYF.

This rearrangement joins TRBV7-2 to TRBJ1-2, with TRBD1 matching over 10 bases. V was pared by 3 bases and J by 14 bases, with 12 bases of the junction left unmatched. CDR3 length: 14 amino acids. Germline assignment: CDR1 SGHTA and CDR2 FQGNSA. The CDR3 DNA is TGTGCCAGCAGCTTTCCTCCGGGACAGGGGTCTTTTACCTTC. This translates into CASSFPPGQGSFTF.

This clone was recorded once. CDR3 coding DNA: TGTGCCAGCACTAGGGGACAGGGGATGGGCTATGGCTACACCTTC. As protein: CASTRGQGMGYGYTF. This chain links TRBV6-5 with TRBJ1-2, with 10 positions matching TRBD1. This CDR3 is 15 amino acids long. Germline V lookup: CDR1 MNHEY, CDR2 SVGAGI. Unmatched junction bases numbered 9, after V lost 7 bases and J lost 4 bases.